Presented here are 30 T cell receptor beta chains from one specimen sequenced in a study of CD8 T cells in Susac syndrome. RNA totalling roughly 0.45 to 1 ug underwent reverse transcription with random hexamers. TCRdb passed the immunoSEQ multiplex PCR reads through MiXCR, listing each CDR3 protein once. The sample lists around 130,000 distinct CDR3 sequences, 90% to 95% occurring once. Input material: CD4+ T cells from PBMCs. These receptors came from a human donor in good health.

This clonotype has just one count. V and J are TRBV4-1 and TRBJ2-1; 8 nucleotides match TRBD2. Germline loops: CDR1 MGHRA, CDR2 YSYEKL. Trimming cost V 4 bases and J 6 bases; bases outside gene matches: 5. CDR3 length equals 14 residues. The CDR3 reads CASSPREGGNEQFF. In nucleotides, the CDR3 is TGCGCCAGCAGCCCTCGGGAGGGTGGCAATGAGCAGTTCTTC.

The chain employs TRBV19 and TRBJ2-7; D unclear. This CDR3 comprises 14 residues. Germline V gene sequence: CDR1 LNHDA, CDR2 SQIVND (reference sequence). V lost 3 bases and J lost 2, with 11 bases in between. The CDR3 protein is CASSIQPGTYEQYF. In DNA, the CDR3 is TGTGCCAGTAGTATCCAACCCGGAACCTACGAGCAGTACTTC.

The chain links TRBV18 to TRBJ2-3; tentative D call: TRBD2 (6 bases). The ends were cut back, 2 bases at V and 4 bases at J, with 7 bases in the middle. The germline V gene has CDR1 KGHSH and CDR2 LQKENI. The CDR3 covers 13 residues. This CDR3 reads CASSPGTPDTQYF. DNA of the CDR3: TGTGCCAGCTCACCAGGGACTCCAGATACGCAGTATTTT. The complete variable domain, with remaining parts taken from reference TRBV18 and TRBJ2-3, reads NAGVMQNPRHLVRRRGQEARLRCSPMKGHSHVYWYRQLPEEGLKFMVYLQKENIIDESGMPKERFSAEFPKEGPSILRIQQVVRGDSAAYFCASSPGTPDTQYFGPGTRLTVL.

The chain couples TRBV24-1 to TRBJ2-1; D call uncertain. Trimming stripped 5 bases from V and 0 bases from J, with 13 bases between. The CDR3 is 16 residues long. Germline V gene sequence: CDR1 KGHDR, CDR2 SFDVKD. This CDR3 is CATSVLAGSSYNEQFF. The CDR3 DNA follows: TGTGCCACCAGTGTGTTAGCCGGAAGCTCCTACAATGAGCAGTTCTTC.

This clonotype was counted only a few times. The chain carries TRBV6-1 and TRBJ2-7; 14 bases line up with TRBD2. The CDR3 loop spans 12 amino acids. From germline, CDR1 is MNHNS and CDR2 SASEGT. Trimming cost V 10 bases and J 10 bases; bases outside gene matches: 6. CDR3 bases: TGTGCCACGGGACTAGCGGGAGTTTCCCAGTACTTC. This gives the protein CATGLAGVSQYF.

This clonotype has more than one count but fewer than ten. The J gene is TRBJ2-7, the V gene TRBV27; 9 bases line up with TRBD1. J gave up 2 bases and V 6 bases, and 2 bases lay outside the gene matches. This CDR3 has 13 residues. Germline V gene sequence: CDR1 MNHEY, CDR2 SMNVEV (reference sequence). This chain's CDR3 is CASRDRGTYEQYF. Here the CDR3 DNA reads TGTGCCAGCAGGGACAGGGGCACCTACGAGCAGTACTTC.

The chain employs TRBV7-9 and TRBJ1-5; D remains unclear. The CDR3 runs 12 residues. Germline V gene sequence: CDR1 SEHNR, CDR2 FQNEAQ (reference sequence). V lost 5 bases to trimming and J lost 9 bases, with 11 bases between them. The CDR3 region is CASSDPGGPQHF. DNA of the CDR3: TGTGCCAGCAGCGACCCGGGTGGGCCCCAGCATTTT.

The V call is TRBV6-5, the J call TRBJ2-7, with D possibly TRBD1 on 5 matching bases. Germline lookup yields CDR1 MNHEY and CDR2 SVGAGI. The V end lost 6 bases, the J end lost 2 bases, and 14 bases lay between the germline ends. The CDR3 spans 14 residues. CDR3 sequence: CASRPRQKPYEQYF. CDR3 DNA sequence: TGTGCCAGCAGACCCCGACAGAAACCCTACGAGCAGTACTTC.

This sequence joins TRBV3-1 and TRBJ2-5, with TRBD2 matching 7 bases. Germline V lookup: CDR1 LGHDT, CDR2 YNNKEL (reference sequence). The CDR3 has 14 amino acids. J gave up 5 bases and V 4 bases, and 7 bases lay outside the gene matches. The CDR3, as DNA: TGTGCCAGCAGCCTTAGCGGGTCCCCGGAGACCCAGTACTTC. Translation: CASSLSGSPETQYF.

The CDR3 sequence: CASSSTGTGDIQYF. Here the CDR3 DNA reads TGTGCCAGCAGCTCCACAGGGACGGGGGACATTCAGTACTTC. The chain combines TRBV11-2 with TRBJ2-4, with D possibly being TRBD1 or TRBD2 (6 bases each). The germline V gene encodes CDR1 SGHAT and CDR2 FQNNGV. Trimming shortened V by 4 bases and J by 8 bases, and 15 bases separated the two germline ends. The CDR3 covers 14 residues.

This chain uses TRBV7-2 with TRBJ1-5; D is unresolved. Germline V gene lookup returns CDR1 SGHTA and CDR2 FQGNSA. CDR3 size: 15 residues. V was cut by 5 bases and J by 4 bases, with 15 bases left in between. The CDR3 DNA is TGTGCCAGCAGCACGTTTTCCAGAGATAATCAGCCCCAGCATTTT. This encodes CASSTFSRDNQPQHF.

The chain is built from TRBV28 and TRBJ2-5; possibly TRBD1 or TRBD2 for D (5 bases each). Trimming left V 5 bases short and J 5 bases short, with 9 bases between. The V gene's germline CDR1 is MDHEN and CDR2 SYDVKM. This CDR3 has 12 residues. The CDR3 spells CASSLRDETQYF. The CDR3 DNA is TGTGCCAGCAGTCTCAGGGACGAGACCCAGTACTTC.

The chain is built from TRBV9 and TRBJ2-1; D tentatively reads TRBD1 or TRBD2 (5 bases each). Germline CDR1 reads SGDLS; CDR2 reads YYNGEE. With 1 base removed from V and 5 bases from J, the gap between germline ends came to 16 bases. The CDR3 length is 16 residues. The CDR3 DNA follows: TGTGCCAGCAGCGTACGTGGGGGAGTAGGGGACAATGAGCAGTTCTTC. Protein sequence: CASSVRGGVGDNEQFF.

The V gene is TRBV5-1, the J gene TRBJ2-1, with D possibly being TRBD2 (5 bases). The V gene's germline CDR1 is SGHRS and CDR2 YFSETQ. The CDR3 is 15 residues long. The V end lost 4 bases, the J end lost 5 bases, and 16 bases lay between the germline ends. The DNA of the CDR3 is TGCGCCAGCAGCCGAACGGCGAGCGGTCACAATGAGCAGTTCTTC. This translates into CASSRTASGHNEQFF.

The chain couples TRBV28 to TRBJ2-3; 11 nucleotides match TRBD2. The CDR3 consists of 15 residues. Germline-derived CDR1 and CDR2 are MDHEN and SYDVKM. The junction had 4 bases not matched to a gene; V was cut back by 6 bases and J by 2 bases. CDR3 coding DNA: TGTGCCAGCAGCGATAGCGGGAGGGCCACAGATACGCAGTATTTT. Its translation is CASSDSGRATDTQYF. Variable domain in full (rest from reference TRBV28 and TRBJ2-3): DVKVTQSSRYLVKRTGEKVFLECVQDMDHENMFWYRQDPGLGLRLIYFSYDVKMKEKGDIPEGYSVSREKKERFSLILESASTNQTSMYLCASSDSGRATDTQYFGPGTRLTVL.

This rearrangement joins TRBV28 to TRBJ2-7, with TRBD2 matching 11 bases. V lost 6 bases and J lost 5; bases outside the gene matches: 6. The CDR3 has 14 residues. The germline gives CDR1 MDHEN, CDR2 SYDVKM. The CDR3 spells CASRRSGRDNEQYF. As DNA, the CDR3 is TGTGCCAGCAGACGTAGCGGGAGGGACAACGAGCAGTACTTC.

The chain is built from TRBV3-1 and TRBJ2-3; possibly TRBD2 for D (6 bases). The germline gives CDR1 LGHDT, CDR2 YNNKEL (reference sequence). The CDR3 extends over 15 amino acids. Trimming removed 4 bases from V and 0 bases from J, with 11 bases in between. The CDR3 coding sequence is TGTGCCAGCAGCCCCTTAAGCGGGAGCACAGATACGCAGTATTTT. Its protein is CASSPLSGSTDTQYF.

The CDR3 spells CASSQDTGRYNEQFF. CDR3 DNA sequence: TGTGCCAGCAGCCAAGACACTGGGCGCTACAATGAGCAGTTCTTC. The chain has TRBV3-1 and TRBJ2-1; D is unresolved. Germline CDR1 and CDR2: LGHDT and YNNKEL (reference sequence). This CDR3 is 15 amino acids long. V lost 0 bases, J lost 3 bases, and 9 bases lay in between.

The chain carries TRBV12-3 or TRBV12-4 and TRBJ1-1; 9 nucleotides align to TRBD1. With V trimmed by 3 bases and J by 11 bases, 7 bases remained unmatched. There are 13 residues in the CDR3. The CDR3 sequence is CASSFKSTGGAFF. CDR3 nucleotides: TGTGCCAGCAGTTTCAAATCGACAGGGGGGGCTTTCTTT.

V is TRBV29-1 and J is TRBJ2-5; 7 bases map to TRBD1. The CDR3 has 13 residues. Germline V gives CDR1 SQVTM, CDR2 ANQGSEA. Trimming removed 3 bases from V and 4 bases from J; junction bases left unmatched: 5. Written as DNA, the CDR3 is TGCAGCGTTGAGCCGGGACAGCTAGAGACCCAGTACTTC. It translates to CSVEPGQLETQYF.

The chain couples TRBV2 to TRBJ2-1, with 8 bases matching TRBD2. The trim removed 1 base at V and 5 bases at J, leaving 4 bases unmatched. The CDR3 has 15 residues. Per the germline V gene, CDR1 is SNHLY and CDR2 is FYNNEI. This chain's CDR3 is CASSEEASGHNEQFF. The CDR3 DNA follows: TGTGCCAGCAGTGAAGAGGCTAGCGGGCACAATGAGCAGTTCTTC. Full variable domain (outside the CDR3, taken from reference TRBV2 and TRBJ2-1): EPEVTQTPSHQVTQMGQEVILRCVPISNHLYFYWYRQILGQKVEFLVSFYNNEISEKSEIFDDQFSVERPDGSNFTLKIRSTKLEDSAMYFCASSEEASGHNEQFFGPGTRLTVL.

V is TRBV3-1 and J is TRBJ1-1, with TRBD1 matching over 7 bases. The CDR3 is made up of 14 amino acids. V shed 2 bases and J 5 bases; nucleotides not matched to a gene: 5. CDR1 and CDR2 (germline): LGHDT, YNNKEL (reference sequence). The DNA of the CDR3 is TGTGCCAGCAGCCAAAAACAGGGGAGGACTGAAGCTTTCTTT. Its translation is CASSQKQGRTEAFF.

The rearrangement links TRBV12-3 or TRBV12-4 to TRBJ2-3; tentatively, D is TRBD1 or TRBD2 (5 bases each). The CDR3 totals 12 residues. V was cut by 4 bases and J by 13 bases, with 15 bases left in between. The CDR3 sequence: CASSSGTLGEYF. The CDR3 nucleotides are TGTGCCAGCAGTTCCGGGACCCTGGGGGAGTATTTT.

This rearrangement joins TRBV29-1 to TRBJ2-3, with D unresolved. CDR1 and CDR2 from the germline V gene are SQVTM and ANQGSEA. V lost 3 bases and J 2 bases, leaving 9 bases between the germline ends. The CDR3 totals 13 residues. CDR3 protein: CSVDDGSTDTQYF. The CDR3 DNA is TGCAGCGTTGATGACGGATCCACAGATACGCAGTATTTT.

This rearrangement joins TRBV6-5 to TRBJ2-5; D unresolved. The CDR3 extends over 15 amino acids. Trimming removed 0 bases at V and 2 bases at J, with 10 bases between. Looked up from germline, CDR1 is MNHEY and CDR2 is SVGAGI. The CDR3: CASSYSKSRQETQYF. In nucleotides, the CDR3 is TGTGCCAGCAGTTACTCGAAATCTCGGCAAGAGACCCAGTACTTC.

This clonotype was observed a handful of times. The CDR3 protein is CASSLGSSSYEQYF. CDR3 DNA: TGTGCCAGCAGCTTAGGTTCCAGCTCCTACGAGCAGTACTTC. The rearrangement uses TRBV7-8 and TRBJ2-7, with D uncertain. CDR1 and CDR2 (germline): SGHVS, FQNEAQ. Trimming cost V 1 base and J 0 bases, with 7 bases left between them. The CDR3 has 14 residues.

The chain recombines TRBV20-1 with TRBJ2-5; maybe TRBD2 (6 bases). Germline V gene lookup returns CDR1 DFQATT and CDR2 SNEGSKA (reference sequence). The CDR3 is 11 amino acids. The V and J ends lost 7 bases and 4 bases respectively, with 10 bases between them. In nucleotides, the CDR3 is TGCAGTGAGGTGGGAGGAGAGACCCAGTACTTC. The encoded protein is CSEVGGETQYF.

This clonotype was recorded only once. This chain uses TRBV2 with TRBJ2-2; 7 bases align to TRBD2. V shed 6 bases, J shed 3 bases, and the junction held 4 bases outside the gene matches. Germline V gives CDR1 SNHLY, CDR2 FYNNEI. This CDR3 comprises 14 residues. The CDR3 DNA follows: TGTGCCAGCAGGGGAGGGGTGGACACCGGGGAGCTGTTTTTT. Translated, it gives CASRGGVDTGELFF.

V usage is TRBV6-5 and J usage is TRBJ2-1; 10 nucleotides match TRBD2. The CDR3 is 15 amino acids. V shed 6 bases and J 8 bases; nucleotides not matched to a gene: 10. Germline V CDR1 and CDR2: MNHEY, SVGAGI. DNA of the CDR3: TGTGCCAGCAGACACCCTAGCGGGAGAAACGATGAGCAGTTCTTC. Protein product: CASRHPSGRNDEQFF.

The CDR3 DNA reads as TGCAGCGTTGAGACAGGGGGCTACGAGCAGTACTTC. Residues: CSVETGGYEQYF. This rearrangement joins TRBV29-1 to TRBJ2-7; 9 nucleotides match TRBD1. This CDR3 spans 12 amino acids. The J segment lost 3 bases and the V segment lost 3 bases, leaving 0 bases of the junction unmatched. In germline, CDR1 is SQVTM, CDR2 ANQGSEA.